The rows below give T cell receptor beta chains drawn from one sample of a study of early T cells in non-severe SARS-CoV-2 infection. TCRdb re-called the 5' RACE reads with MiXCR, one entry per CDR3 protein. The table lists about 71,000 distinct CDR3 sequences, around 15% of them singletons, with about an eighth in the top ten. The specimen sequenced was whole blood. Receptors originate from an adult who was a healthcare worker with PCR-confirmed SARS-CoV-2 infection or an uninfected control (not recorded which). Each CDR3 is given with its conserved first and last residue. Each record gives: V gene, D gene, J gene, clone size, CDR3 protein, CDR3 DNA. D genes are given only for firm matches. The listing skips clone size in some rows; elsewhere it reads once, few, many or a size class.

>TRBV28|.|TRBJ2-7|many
CASSLSRPESGQYF
TGTGCCAGCAGTTTATCCCGTCCCGAATCCGGGCAGTACTTC
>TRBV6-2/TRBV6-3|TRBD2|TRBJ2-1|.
CASSPTGTSYNEQFF
TGTGCCAGCAGCCCCACCGGGACTAGCTACAATGAGCAGTTCTTC
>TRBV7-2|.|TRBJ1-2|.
CASSLDGDGAYGYTF
TGTGCCAGCAGCTTAGACGGGGACGGCGCCTATGGCTACACCTTC
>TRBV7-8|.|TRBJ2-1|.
CASSPPGHSYNEQFF
TGTGCCAGCAGCCCTCCGGGACATTCCTACAATGAGCAGTTCTTC
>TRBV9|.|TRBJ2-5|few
CASSVGGNAETQYF
TGTGCCAGCAGCGTAGGGGGTAACGCAGAGACCCAGTACTTC
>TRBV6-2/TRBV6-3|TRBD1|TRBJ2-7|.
CASSQGQTPEQYF
TGTGCCAGCAGCCAGGGACAGACCCCCGAGCAGTACTTC
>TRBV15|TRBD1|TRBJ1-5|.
CATSLVRGVNQPQHF
TGTGCCACCAGCTTGGTCAGGGGGGTCAATCAGCCCCAGCATTTT
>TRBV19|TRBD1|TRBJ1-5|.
CASSTGQWNQPQHF
TGTGCCAGTAGTACGGGACAGTGGAATCAGCCCCAGCATTTT
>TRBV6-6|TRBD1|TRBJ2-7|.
CASTLQGVAYEQYF
TGTGCCAGCACATTACAGGGGGTCGCCTACGAGCAGTACTTC
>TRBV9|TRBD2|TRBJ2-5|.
CASSVGLAGGPFQETQYF
TGTGCCAGCAGCGTCGGACTAGCGGGGGGGCCGTTCCAAGAGACCCAGTACTTC
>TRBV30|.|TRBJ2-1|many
CAWLEGSHNEQFF
TGTGCCTGGCTCGAGGGATCCCACAATGAGCAGTTCTTC
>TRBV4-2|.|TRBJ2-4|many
CASSQDIVRGQNIQYF
TGTGCCAGCAGCCAAGATATAGTGCGGGGTCAAAACATTCAGTACTTC
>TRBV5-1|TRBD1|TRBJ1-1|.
CASSFGQGLNTEAFF
TGCGCCAGCAGCTTCGGACAGGGGCTGAACACTGAAGCTTTCTTT
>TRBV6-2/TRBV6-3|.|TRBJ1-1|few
CASHKNTEAFF
TGTGCCAGTCACAAAAACACTGAAGCTTTCTTT
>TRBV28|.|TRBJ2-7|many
CASSLPGSSYEQYF
TGTGCCAGCAGTTTACCCGGGAGCTCCTACGAGCAGTACTTC
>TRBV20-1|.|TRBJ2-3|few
CSARYYGGDTQYF
TGCAGTGCTCGATACTACGGCGGAGATACGCAGTATTTT
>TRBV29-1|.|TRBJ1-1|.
CSVEEGGGTEAFF
TGCAGCGTTGAAGAGGGGGGTGGCACTGAAGCTTTCTTT